These 19 T cell receptor beta chains were sequenced from one sample in a study of shared clonotypes between healthy human individuals. Profiled with immunoSEQ multiplex PCR; TCRdb holds only in-frame clones, not every one. The sample shows around 2,100,000 clones, 85% to 95% of them seen only once. Terminally differentiated effector memory CD45RA+ cells were excluded by CCR7 positive selection of CD45RO-negative cells. The specimen was naive CD8+ T cells sorted from blood. Receptor source: a young man in good health.

The V gene is TRBV10-3, the J gene TRBJ1-2; no firm D call. The CDR3 has 14 amino acids. The germline V gene encodes CDR1 ENHRY and CDR2 SYGVKD. The V end lost 6 bases, the J end lost 3 bases, and 14 bases lay between the germline ends. CDR3 DNA: TGTGCCATCAGCCCTTTTGGCGAAGACTATGGCTACACCTTC. Translated: CAISPFGEDYGYTF.

The V and J genes are TRBV5-1 and TRBJ2-7, with TRBD2 as a possible D gene (6 bases). CDR1 is SGHRS and CDR2 is YFSETQ in the germline V gene. The CDR3 extends over 17 amino acids. V lost 0 bases, J lost 7 bases, and 23 bases lay in between. The CDR3 protein is CASSLDGGGMLSGEQYF. In nucleotides, the CDR3 is TGCGCCAGCAGCTTGGACGGCGGCGGGATGCTTTCGGGGGAGCAGTACTTC.

V is TRBV27 and J is TRBJ1-6; 7 positions agree with TRBD1. Germline V CDR1 and CDR2: MNHEY, SMNVEV (reference sequence). The CDR3 covers 14 residues. V was clipped by 6 bases and J by 7 bases; unmatched bases: 6. CDR3 coding DNA: TGTGCCAGCAGCCTCGGGACAGAAAATTCACCCCTCCACTTT. It codes for CASSLGTENSPLHF.

This chain joins TRBV6-5 and TRBJ1-1; D is perhaps TRBD1 (6 bases). CDR1 MNHEY and CDR2 SVGAGI come from the germline V gene. V was cut by 6 bases and J by 5 bases, with 10 bases left in between. This CDR3 is built from 12 residues. The chain's CDR3 is CASRGGVTEAFF. The CDR3 nucleotides read TGTGCCAGCAGAGGGGGGGTGACTGAAGCTTTCTTT.

The chain combines TRBV11-2 with TRBJ2-3, with 7 nucleotides matching TRBD1. V trimming: 3 bases; J trimming: 4 bases; junction bases outside the gene matches: 4. The CDR3 extends over 14 amino acids. Germline CDR1 SGHAT, CDR2 FQNNGV. In DNA, the CDR3 is TGTGCCAGCAGCTTCCAAGGGGGCCCAGATACGCAGTATTTT. Protein product: CASSFQGGPDTQYF.

The chain is built from TRBV19 and TRBJ1-4; tentatively, D is TRBD1 (5 bases). CDR3 size: 14 residues. Between the trimmed V and J ends, which lost 3 bases and 5 bases, there was a span of 10 bases. Germline CDR1 and CDR2: LNHDA and SQIVND (reference sequence). In DNA, the CDR3 is TGTGCCAGTAGTATCTGGGGCTTCAATGAAAAACTGTTTTTT. Translating gives CASSIWGFNEKLFF.

The gene calls are TRBV28 and TRBJ2-5, with a tentative D call TRBD1 (6 bases). CDR1 and CDR2 (germline): MDHEN, SYDVKM. Deletions cut 2 bases from V and 3 bases from J, with 10 bases between. The CDR3 length is 14 residues. The CDR3 DNA sequence: TGTGCCAGCAGTTTACTGGCAGGGGAAGAGACCCAGTACTTC. Protein sequence: CASSLLAGEETQYF.

The chain joins TRBV28 to TRBJ2-1; 13 nucleotides align to TRBD2. Looked up from germline, CDR1 is MDHEN and CDR2 is SYDVKM. CDR3 length equals 21 residues. Trimming cost V 6 bases and J 2 bases; bases outside gene matches: 19. Here the CDR3 reads CASSLEDPKGTSGITYNEQFF. DNA for the CDR3: TGTGCCAGCAGCCTGGAAGACCCGAAGGGGACTAGCGGGATAACCTACAATGAGCAGTTCTTC.

The chain combines TRBV7-2 with TRBJ2-7; 10 positions agree with TRBD2. The J segment lost 7 bases and the V segment lost 5 bases, leaving 11 bases of the junction unmatched. Germline V gene data show CDR1 as SGHTA and CDR2 as FQGNSA. This CDR3 has 15 residues. The CDR3 region has the DNA TGTGCCAGCAGCGCTTACCCTAGCGGGAGAGGAGAGCAGTACTTC. It specifies CASSAYPSGRGEQYF.

This clone occurred once. The gene calls are TRBV18 and TRBJ2-7, with 8 bases that match TRBD1. The germline V gene encodes CDR1 KGHSH and CDR2 LQKENI. V was clipped by 0 bases and J by 3 bases; unmatched bases: 7. The CDR3 sequence is 16 residues long. The CDR3 DNA is TGTGCCAGCTCACCACCGGCGGGACAGGAAAGCTACGAGCAGTACTTC. Translated: CASSPPAGQESYEQYF.

The chain recombines TRBV10-2 with TRBJ2-7; tentative D call: TRBD1 (6 bases). The CDR3 spans 16 residues. The germline CDR1 and CDR2 sequences are WSHSY and SAAADI. Trimming pared 3 bases from V and 4 bases from J, leaving 19 bases between. CDR3 amino acids: CASSDLDVQGSYEQYF. Here the CDR3 DNA reads TGCGCCAGCAGTGATTTGGACGTACAGGGCAGTTACGAGCAGTACTTC.

The chain links TRBV10-3 to TRBJ1-2; maybe TRBD1 (5 bases). V lost 2 bases to trimming and J lost 5 bases, with 12 bases between them. The CDR3 is made up of 14 amino acids. CDR1 is ENHRY and CDR2 is SYGVKD in the germline V gene. The CDR3 loop reads CAISEVRAQYGYTF. The CDR3 coding sequence is TGTGCCATCAGTGAGGTCAGGGCACAATATGGCTACACCTTC.

Points on this clone: Other DNA sequences in the same sample also yield this CDR3. V usage is TRBV13 and J usage is TRBJ2-2; D uncertain. The germline V and J ends were trimmed by 5 bases and 5 bases, with 6 bases remaining between them. The CDR3 runs to 12 residues. CDR1 and CDR2 from the germline V gene are PRHDT and FYEKMQ (reference sequence). In DNA, the CDR3 is TGTGCCAGCAGCCCTGGGACCGGGGAGCTGTTTTTT. Amino acids: CASSPGTGELFF. The full variable domain, rest sourced from reference TRBV13 and TRBJ2-2, is AAGVIQSPRHLIKEKRETATLKCYPIPRHDTVYWYQQGPGQDPQFLISFYEKMQSDKGSIPDRFSAQQFSDYHSELNMSSLELGDSALYFCASSPGTGELFFGEGSRLTVL.

This clone occurred a few times. The sample has other DNA sequences that encode this CDR3 too. This chain connects TRBV27 to TRBJ2-7, with a tentative D call TRBD1 (5 bases). This CDR3 is 13 amino acids long. Deletions cut 5 bases from V and 3 bases from J, with 11 bases between. Per germline, CDR1 MNHEY and CDR2 SMNVEV (reference sequence). The CDR3 DNA is TGTGCCAGCAGTCTCAGGGCCGACTACGAGCAGTACTTC. Its protein product is CASSLRADYEQYF.

With respect to this clone: Different DNA sequences within this sample yield the same CDR3. The chain uses TRBV7-9 and TRBJ2-5, with D maybe TRBD2 (6 bases). V was pared by 5 bases and J by 4 bases, with 11 bases between. CDR1 SEHNR and CDR2 FQNEAQ come from the germline V gene (reference sequence). This CDR3 is built from 13 residues. The CDR3 nucleotides read TGTGCCAGCAGCCCGGGGGTACCAGAGACCCAGTACTTC. Its translation: CASSPGVPETQYF.

This chain joins TRBV5-1 and TRBJ2-5, with D possibly TRBD1 on 5 matching bases. The CDR3 has 14 amino acids. Trimming left V 5 bases short and J 0 bases short, with 11 bases between. CDR1 is SGHRS and CDR2 is YFSETQ in the germline V gene. The CDR3 DNA is TGCGCCAGCAGAGGGGATAGGTACCAAGAGACCCAGTACTTC. This gives the protein CASRGDRYQETQYF.

The rearrangement uses TRBV5-8 and TRBJ2-1; D remains unclear. The CDR3 loop spans 12 amino acids. Trimming took 2 bases from V and 4 from J, leaving 4 bases between them. Germline assignment: CDR1 SGHTS and CDR2 YDEGEE. CDR3 in amino acids: CASSLQYNEQFF. The CDR3 DNA is TGTGCCAGCAGCTTACAGTACAATGAGCAGTTCTTC.

V usage is TRBV4-3 and J usage is TRBJ2-5, with 9 bases fitting TRBD2. The CDR3 sequence is 18 residues long. Trimming took 0 bases from V and 1 from J; bases not matched to a gene: 9. Germline V gives CDR1 LGHNA, CDR2 YSLEER. CDR3 coding DNA: TGCGCCAGCAGCCAAGATAACGGTCTAGCGGGGCTCCAAGAGACCCAGTACTTC. It translates to CASSQDNGLAGLQETQYF.

The CDR3, as DNA: TGCGCCAGCAGCTCTGGAAACACCATATATTTT. As protein: CASSSGNTIYF. V and J are TRBV4-1 and TRBJ1-3; D remains unclear. This CDR3 has 11 residues. V lost 5 bases and J lost 1, with 0 bases in between. Germline CDR1 MGHRA, CDR2 YSYEKL.